The 29 T cell receptor beta chains below come from one sample, sequenced in a study of blood T cell repertoires in COVID-19 (dated by TCRdb to about 2020). To prepare the library, the immunoSEQ multiplex PCR assay was applied. Not all clones reach the TCRdb copy of this immuneACCESS table, which keeps in-frame sequences only. Checked studies attribute under half of the gap to unresolved V genes and leave the rest unexplained. Counted in this sample were 250,000 or so clones; roughly four fifths of them appeared once. Of the sample, about 1.9% falls within the top ten clones. Sequencing was performed on peripheral blood. These receptors were taken from a man between 25 and 39 years old who had recovered from COVID-19.

This clone is a singleton in its sample. The rearrangement uses TRBV6-5 and TRBJ1-3; 8 bases are shared with TRBD1. The V and J ends lost 6 bases and 0 bases, in that order; junction bases with no gene match: 4. Germline CDR1 MNHEY, CDR2 SVGAGI. The CDR3 totals 15 residues. CDR3 DNA: TGTGCCAGCAGCGACAGGGGATACTCTGGAAACACCATATATTTT. This encodes CASSDRGYSGNTIYF.

This clone occurred a few times. The gene calls are TRBV18 and TRBJ1-2; the D is unclear. V gave up 3 bases and J gave up 0 bases, with 8 bases separating them. CDR3 length equals 14 residues. Looked up from germline, CDR1 is KGHSH and CDR2 is LQKENI. For the CDR3, the DNA is TGTGCCAGCTCACCCCCGGGAGCTAACTATGGCTACACCTTC. Protein product: CASSPPGANYGYTF. The variable domain in full, with the rest retrieved from reference TRBV18 and TRBJ1-2, is NAGVMQNPRHLVRRRGQEARLRCSPMKGHSHVYWYRQLPEEGLKFMVYLQKENIIDESGMPKERFSAEFPKEGPSILRIQQVVRGDSAAYFCASSPPGANYGYTFGSGTRLTVV.

This rearrangement joins TRBV5-4 to TRBJ1-1; 8 bases map to TRBD1. CDR1 and CDR2 (germline): SGHNT, YYREEE (reference sequence). The CDR3 has 14 amino acids. The V gene end was trimmed by 4 bases and the J gene end by 3 bases; junction bases not matched to a gene: 5. CDR3 DNA sequence: TGTGCCAGCAGCCCCAACAGGGGGGACACTGAAGCTTTCTTT. Translating it yields CASSPNRGDTEAFF.

The J gene is TRBJ1-1, the V gene TRBV19, with D possibly being TRBD1 (6 bases). Between the trimmed V and J ends, which lost 5 bases and 11 bases, there was a span of 21 bases. This CDR3 comprises 14 residues. Germline loops: CDR1 LNHDA, CDR2 SQIVND (reference sequence). The CDR3: CASSGDTNSGSAFF. The CDR3 DNA sequence: TGTGCCAGTAGTGGGGACACCAACTCTGGCTCGGCTTTCTTT.

CDR3 protein: CASSDPSGANIQYF. The CDR3 DNA follows: TGTGCCAGCAGCGATCCTAGCGGCGCAAACATTCAGTACTTC. This sequence joins TRBV7-3 and TRBJ2-4, with TRBD2 matching 7 bases. CDR3 length: 14 residues. V was pared by 5 bases and J by 6 bases, with 7 bases of the junction left unmatched. Germline assignment: CDR1 SGHTA and CDR2 FQGTGA.

The chain carries TRBV7-3 and TRBJ2-5; 8 bases fit TRBD2. This CDR3 is 14 amino acids long. Germline CDR1 reads SGHTA; CDR2 reads FQGTGA. The junction had 4 bases not matched to a gene; V was cut back by 3 bases and J by 4 bases. This chain's CDR3 is CASSFTAGVETQYF. Here the CDR3 DNA reads TGTGCCAGCAGCTTTACAGCGGGGGTAGAGACCCAGTACTTC.

This sequence joins TRBV19 and TRBJ2-1; D not certain. The CDR3 spans 15 residues. Per the germline V gene, CDR1 is LNHDA and CDR2 is SQIVND (reference sequence). The germline V and J ends were trimmed by 3 bases and 2 bases, with 11 bases remaining between them. The CDR3 is CASSMSANPYNEQFF. The CDR3 region has the DNA TGTGCCAGTAGTATGAGCGCTAACCCCTACAATGAGCAGTTCTTC.

The V and J genes are TRBV27 and TRBJ2-2; D not resolved. CDR1 and CDR2 from the germline V gene are MNHEY and SMNVEV (reference sequence). Trimming left V 2 bases short and J 1 base short, with 5 bases between. This CDR3 contains 14 residues. CDR3 nucleotides: TGTGCCAGCAGTTTACTGTGGAACACCGGGGAGCTGTTTTTT. Amino acids: CASSLLWNTGELFF.

The chain joins TRBV4-2 to TRBJ2-5; D possibly corresponds to TRBD1 (6 bases). Germline V CDR1 and CDR2: LGHNA, YNFKEQ. The CDR3 is 14 residues long. Trimming removed 4 bases from V and 1 base from J, with 10 bases in between. Here the CDR3 reads CASSLGQFQETQYF. In nucleotides, the CDR3 is TGTGCCAGCAGCCTAGGACAGTTCCAAGAGACCCAGTACTTC.

The rearrangement links TRBV5-1 to TRBJ2-7; a weak D match, TRBD1 (5 bases). Trimming took off 2 bases at V and 0 bases at J, with 9 bases between the two ends. The CDR3 extends over 14 amino acids. Germline-derived CDR1 and CDR2 are SGHRS and YFSETQ. The CDR3 here is CASSLRGNSYEQYV. The CDR3 DNA is TGCGCCAGCAGCTTAAGGGGAAACTCCTACGAGCAGTACGTC.

V is TRBV5-1 and J is TRBJ2-7, with D unresolved. Germline V CDR1 and CDR2: SGHRS, YFSETQ. V was trimmed by 0 bases and J by 6 bases, leaving 16 bases between them. The CDR3 sequence is 15 residues long. Here the CDR3 reads CASSLDGLIRSEQYV. As DNA, the CDR3 is TGCGCCAGCAGCTTGGATGGCCTCATAAGGAGCGAGCAGTACGTC.

This chain joins TRBV18 and TRBJ2-3; 12 bases fit TRBD2. The J segment lost 6 bases and the V segment lost 6 bases, leaving 4 bases of the junction unmatched. Per the germline V gene, CDR1 is KGHSH and CDR2 is LQKENI. CDR3 length: 14 amino acids. As DNA, the CDR3 is TGTGCCAGCTCGGCCGGGACTAGCGGGGATACGCAGTATTTT. Its translation: CASSAGTSGDTQYF.

V usage is TRBV4-1 and J usage is TRBJ1-6, with D unclear. This CDR3 comprises 14 residues. V shed 0 bases and J shed 6 bases, with 6 bases lying between them. Looked up from germline, CDR1 is MGHRA and CDR2 is YSYEKL. The chain's CDR3 is CASSQDTTNSPLHF. CDR3 coding DNA: TGCGCCAGCAGCCAAGATACTACTAATTCACCCCTCCACTTT.

CDR3 sequence (DNA): TGTGCCAGCAGCTTAGGTTCAGGGCGAATCATGAACACTGAAGCTTTCTTT. Its protein product is CASSLGSGRIMNTEAFF. J is TRBJ1-1 and V is TRBV7-9, with D possibly being TRBD1 (5 bases). The V and J ends lost 1 base and 0 bases respectively, with 15 bases between them. The CDR3 sequence is 17 residues long. In germline, CDR1 is SEHNR, CDR2 FQNEAQ (reference sequence).

V is TRBV29-1 and J is TRBJ2-2, with 7 bases that match TRBD1. J gave up 0 bases and V 6 bases, and 7 bases lay outside the gene matches. The CDR3 has 15 residues. Germline loops: CDR1 SQVTM, CDR2 ANQGSEA. CDR3 in DNA: TGCAGCGTCGCTGGACAGGCGACGAACACCGGGGAGCTGTTTTTT. This codes for CSVAGQATNTGELFF.

This chain connects TRBV11-2 to TRBJ1-2; 8 nucleotides match TRBD1. The CDR3 extends over 15 amino acids. V lost 6 bases to trimming and J lost 6 bases; unmatched junction nucleotides: 12. The germline V gene has CDR1 SGHAT and CDR2 FQNNGV. The CDR3 region has the DNA TGTGCCAGCAGTTCCAACAAGGACAGGGTAGATGGCTACACCTTC. Protein sequence: CASSSNKDRVDGYTF.

The table lists this clone with a few counts. The gene calls are TRBV19 and TRBJ2-3, with TRBD2 matching 8 bases. Per germline, CDR1 LNHDA and CDR2 SQIVND (reference sequence). CDR3 length equals 16 residues. V shed 2 bases, J shed 4 bases, and the junction held 8 bases outside the gene matches. In DNA, the CDR3 is TGTGCCAGTAGTATATTCGGGACTAGGATGGCAGATACGCAGTATTTT. Protein: CASSIFGTRMADTQYF.

The table lists this clone with many counts. This sequence joins TRBV6-4 and TRBJ2-6; 7 positions match TRBD2. Germline CDR1 reads MRHNA; CDR2 reads SNTAGT. Trimming took 3 bases from V and 0 from J; bases not matched to a gene: 2. The CDR3 totals 16 residues. The CDR3: CASSEGGSSGANVLTF. Written as DNA, the CDR3 is TGTGCCAGCAGTGAAGGCGGGAGCTCTGGGGCCAACGTCCTGACTTTC.

This chain links TRBV5-1 with TRBJ2-1, with TRBD2 matching 13 bases. There are 16 residues in the CDR3. The germline V gene encodes CDR1 SGHRS and CDR2 YFSETQ. V shed 4 bases, J shed 2 bases, and the junction held 3 bases outside the gene matches. In nucleotides, the CDR3 is TGCGCCAGCAGCGTCACTAGCGGGGGGGCCTACAATGAGCAGTTCTTC. This encodes CASSVTSGGAYNEQFF.

This clone was recorded a few times. This chain joins TRBV7-3 and TRBJ2-1; 7 nucleotides line up with TRBD2. CDR1 is SGHTA and CDR2 is FQGTGA in the germline V gene. The V segment lost 4 bases and the J segment 10 bases; nucleotides outside the gene matches: 16. CDR3 size: 16 residues. The CDR3 coding sequence is TGTGCCAGCAGCTCCCGGGGCCCGACTAGCCCGTGGGAGCAGTTCTTC. Amino acid sequence: CASSSRGPTSPWEQFF.

The chain employs TRBV18 and TRBJ1-2, with TRBD1 matching over 8 bases. The CDR3 loop spans 16 amino acids. Germline V gene lookup returns CDR1 KGHSH and CDR2 LQKENI. J lost 1 base, V lost 3 bases, and 7 bases had no gene match. As DNA, the CDR3 is TGTGCCAGCTCACCCCTTCCGACAGGGGATAACTATGGCTACACCTTC. Translated, it gives CASSPLPTGDNYGYTF.

The genes are TRBV7-9 and TRBJ1-1, with D possibly being TRBD1 (5 bases). Trimming stripped 5 bases from V and 4 bases from J, with 14 bases between. There are 14 residues in the CDR3. Per germline, CDR1 SEHNR and CDR2 FQNEAQ (reference sequence). CDR3 loop: CASSTQGSFTEAFF. CDR3 nucleotide sequence: TGTGCCAGCAGCACCCAGGGTTCTTTCACTGAAGCTTTCTTT. Full variable domain (outside the CDR3, taken from reference TRBV7-9 and TRBJ1-1): DTGVSQNPRHKITKRGQNVTFRCDPISEHNRLYWYRQTLGQGPEFLTYFQNEAQLEKSRLLSDRFSAERPKGSFSTLEIQRTEQGDSAMYLCASSTQGSFTEAFFGQGTRLTVV.

The V and J genes are TRBV7-9 and TRBJ2-5; 8 positions agree with TRBD2. Germline loops: CDR1 SEHNR, CDR2 FQNEAQ (reference sequence). The CDR3 length is 15 residues. The ends lost 2 bases at V and 1 base at J; junction bases unmatched: 3. The CDR3 is CASSLTGGAQETQYF. The CDR3 DNA reads TGTGCCAGCAGCTTAACCGGGGGGGCCCAAGAGACCCAGTACTTC.

The chain links TRBV5-6 to TRBJ2-2, with TRBD1 as a possible D gene (6 bases). The germline CDR1 and CDR2 sequences are SGHDT and YYEEEE. The CDR3 length is 16 residues. Trimming shortened V by 0 bases and J by 4 bases, and 13 bases separated the two germline ends. The CDR3 here is CASSLGGRSLTGELFF. The CDR3 DNA follows: TGTGCCAGCAGCTTGGGGGGGCGGAGCCTCACCGGGGAGCTGTTTTTT.

The CDR3 DNA reads as TGTGCCAGCAGTTACGGCAGGACTTACGAGCAGTACGTC. Translated, it gives CASSYGRTYEQYV. This chain connects TRBV28 to TRBJ2-7; maybe TRBD2 (5 bases). The CDR3 totals 13 residues. CDR1 is MDHEN, CDR2 SYDVKM, per germline. Trimming took off 4 bases at V and 4 bases at J, with 11 bases between the two ends.

V and J are TRBV3-1 (or the pseudogene TRBV3-2) and TRBJ1-5; perhaps TRBD1 as D (6 bases). Trimming took 3 bases from V and 0 from J, leaving 27 bases between them. CDR3 length equals 21 residues. Germline V CDR1 and CDR2: LGHDT, YNNKEL (reference sequence). The CDR3 here is CASSQLKGVYIPTDSNQPQHF. DNA of the CDR3: TGTGCCAGCAGCCAGTTAAAGGGGGTATACATCCCAACTGATAGCAATCAGCCCCAGCATTTT.

This chain connects TRBV12-3 or TRBV12-4 to TRBJ2-7, with TRBD1 matching over 10 bases. J gave up 12 bases and V 5 bases, and 7 bases lay outside the gene matches. The CDR3 consists of 12 residues. The CDR3 region has the DNA TGTGCCAGCAGTCCCCGGGACAGGGGTGCGTACTTC. Protein sequence: CASSPRDRGAYF.

The CDR3 bases are TGCAGCCTTCAGGACTACACTGAAGCTTTCTTT. Translating gives CSLQDYTEAFF. V and J are TRBV20-1 and TRBJ1-1; D gene uncertain. In germline, CDR1 is DFQATT, CDR2 SNEGSKA (reference sequence). The CDR3 length is 11 residues.

The chain couples TRBV2 to TRBJ1-6; D is ambiguous. There are 14 residues in the CDR3. Trimming pared 4 bases from V and 13 bases from J, leaving 17 bases between. Germline V gene data show CDR1 as SNHLY and CDR2 as FYNNEI. The DNA for the CDR3 is TGTGCCAGCAGTGTCGGGGAAGGTCTTTCCCCCCTCCACTTT. Translation gives CASSVGEGLSPLHF.